Listed below are T cell receptor beta chains from one sample, sequenced in a study of neurological immune-mediated disorders. TCRdb fed the 5' RACE reads into MiXCR, producing one record per CDR3 protein. The table shows 110,000 or so distinct CDR3 sequences, with roughly 3.4% occurring only once. Sequencing was carried out using PBMCs. These receptors originate from a woman under 40 with multiple sclerosis. Both conserved end residues are part of each CDR3.

cdr3_length j_call v_call cdr3_aa
16 TRBJ1-4 TRBV5-1 CASSPGQTVLNEKLFF
14 TRBJ2-2 TRBV4-3 CASSQDLRAGELFF
15 TRBJ1-4 TRBV7-9 CASSLPETGGRKLFF
14 TRBJ1-5 TRBV10-3 CAISSESENQPQHF
14 TRBJ1-5 TRBV27 CASSLRGAHQPQHF
15 TRBJ2-5 TRBV6-5 CASSYSITGKETQYF
14 TRBJ2-1 TRBV7-2 CASSPQATSNEQFF
14 TRBJ2-2 TRBV29-1 CSAGLAGGTGELFF
14 TRBJ1-2 TRBV12-3/TRBV12-4 CASSTGGNIYGYTF
14 TRBJ1-2 TRBV7-2 CASSFDRGGYGYTF
13 TRBJ1-1 TRBV10-3 CASLNQGETEAFF
13 TRBJ1-2 TRBV20-1 CSARAQADGGYTF
15 TRBJ2-4 TRBV12-3/TRBV12-4 CASSLGAGQKNIQYF
13 TRBJ2-7 TRBV16 CASSQELLYEQYF
15 TRBJ2-7 TRBV5-1 CASSEGQGAAYEQYF
13 TRBJ1-1 TRBV20-1 CSVPDRGRTEAFF
15 TRBJ1-4 TRBV5-1 CASSLGRAFNEKLFF
11 TRBJ2-1 TRBV20-1 CSARADNEQFF
16 TRBJ2-3 TRBV5-6 CASSLYASGSRDTQYF
15 TRBJ2-1 TRBV29-1 CSVPFLAGRGDEQFF
13 TRBJ2-2 TRBV20-1 CSARSAGTGELFF
15 TRBJ2-3 TRBV20-1 CSAIRPGQGTDTQYF
15 TRBJ1-3 TRBV4-1 CASSQGSRAGNTIYF
15 TRBJ2-7 TRBV5-1 CASSLAPQWGDEQYF
19 TRBJ2-3 TRBV2 CASSALGSGLAEITDTQYF
12 TRBJ1-2 TRBV20-1 CSAHRVDYGYTF
13 TRBJ1-1 TRBV12-3/TRBV12-4 CASSPWEGSEAFF
13 TRBJ2-2 TRBV20-1 CSAREGRAEQLFF
13 TRBJ2-5 TRBV5-1 CASSEAGVGTQYF
18 TRBJ2-1 TRBV7-6 CASSFLPLSGRARDEQFF
13 TRBJ2-7 TRBV7-9 CASSPRSVSEQYF
13 TRBJ1-5 TRBV5-6 CASSLNNNQPQHF
15 TRBJ2-1 TRBV3-1 CASSQAPGLYNEQFF
15 TRBJ1-1 TRBV12-3/TRBV12-4 CASSLDNRGIPEAFF
18 TRBJ2-1 TRBV2 CASSDFGLAGGGINEQFF
13 TRBJ1-1 TRBV5-1 CASSSVTGWEAFF
16 TRBJ1-6 TRBV5-6 CASSLGVSSYNSPLHF
13 TRBJ2-1 TRBV4-3 CASSQDVSSEQFF
13 TRBJ1-6 TRBV7-6 CASSLGMSSPLHF
12 TRBJ1-1 TRBV18 CASSPTGTEAFF
16 TRBJ1-2 TRBV5-6 CASSPYGTASNYGYTF
16 TRBJ2-7 TRBV5-1 CASSLATGGASYEQYF
12 TRBJ1-1 TRBV4-3 CASSIGGTEAFF
14 TRBJ1-2 TRBV20-1 CSARTGVEVWGYTF
13 TRBJ1-2 TRBV18 CASSPGQDYGYTF
16 TRBJ1-2 TRBV29-1 CSVEDRGQGGNYGYTF
16 TRBJ2-2 TRBV20-1 CSARDWASGVGGELFF
13 TRBJ2-7 TRBV6-1 CASSEGVDYEQYF
10 TRBJ2-1 TRBV6-2/TRBV6-3 CASGGHEQFF
17 TRBJ1-1 TRBV20-1 CSAHPLMTGGENTEAFF
18 TRBJ1-5 TRBV2 CASSEAWGWGDSNQPQHF